This T cell receptor (beta chain) was profiled in a study of T-cell memory formation after mild COVID-19. TCRdb re-analysed the 5' RACE reads in MiXCR, keeping a single row per CDR3 protein. The data contain around 500,000 distinct CDR3 sequences, 15% to 20% of them singletons. V shed 3 bases, J shed 9 bases, and the junction held 12 bases outside the gene matches. The CDR3 is made up of 16 amino acids. Germline V lookup: CDR1 SGHRS, CDR2 YFSETQ. The receptor was derived from an adult woman who had mild COVID-19 (a few samples of this study predate the infection). Cell type and time point are not known. Input material: PBMCs or a T cell subset sorted from them (not recorded which). The chain joins TRBV5-1 to TRBJ1-6; 7 bases map to TRBD1. Here the CDR3 DNA reads TGCGCCAGCAGCTCCGGGGCAAGGACAGGAGGTTCACCCCTCCACTTT. Amino acid sequence: CASSSGARTGGSPLHF. Full variable domain (outside the CDR3, taken from reference TRBV5-1 and TRBJ1-6): KAGVTQTPRYLIKTRGQQVTLSCSPISGHRSVSWYQQTPGQGLQFLFEYFSETQRNKGNFPGRFSGRQFSNSRSEMNVSTLELGDSALYLCASSSGARTGGSPLHFGNGTRLTVT.